These T cell receptor beta chains were read from a single sample in a study of T cell responses to AZD1222 COVID-19 vaccine. Some clones are missing from TCRdb's copy, which holds only in-frame ones; the method was immunoSEQ multiplex PCR. The data contain about 120,000 clones, 70% to 90% of them singletons. This sample comprised peripheral blood, obtained on day 0 of AZD1222 vaccination. The origin of the receptors is an adult in good health. CDR3s include the opening cysteine and the closing phenylalanine or tryptophan. The D gene is left open where the match is weak. For some rows the clone size is stated as once, few or many, or as a class when expanded; others skip it.

CDR3nt: TGTGCCAGCAGTGACTCGTTGTGGGAGACCCAGTACTTC; CDR3aa: CASSDSLWETQYF; j_gene: TRBJ2-5; abundance: -; v_gene: TRBV6-4; d_gene: -
CDR3nt: TGTGCCAGTAGTATAGCCCCGGGACACTTCAACACCGGGGAGCTGTTTTTT; CDR3aa: CASSIAPGHFNTGELFF; j_gene: TRBJ2-2; abundance: -; v_gene: TRBV19; d_gene: -
CDR3nt: TGCGCCAGCAGCCGTGGACCCAATTCACCCCTCCACTTT; CDR3aa: CASSRGPNSPLHF; j_gene: TRBJ1-6; abundance: -; v_gene: TRBV5-1; d_gene: -
CDR3nt: TGTGCCAGCACTGGGTCGGGACAGGGGGCCTACAATGAGCAGTTCTTC; CDR3aa: CASTGSGQGAYNEQFF; j_gene: TRBJ2-1; abundance: -; v_gene: TRBV28; d_gene: TRBD1
CDR3nt: TGCAGCGTTGGCAGGAGGACAGGGGGCACCGGGGAGCTGTTTTTT; CDR3aa: CSVGRRTGGTGELFF; j_gene: TRBJ2-2; abundance: -; v_gene: TRBV29-1; d_gene: TRBD1
CDR3nt: TGTGCCAGCAGTTACTCGATAGCTTTCTTT; CDR3aa: CASSYSIAFF; j_gene: TRBJ1-1; abundance: -; v_gene: TRBV6-5; d_gene: -
CDR3nt: TGTGCCAGCAGAGGCAGCCCACCTAGCACAGATACGCAGTATTTT; CDR3aa: CASRGSPPSTDTQYF; j_gene: TRBJ2-3; abundance: -; v_gene: TRBV27; d_gene: -
CDR3nt: TGTGCCAGCAACCCTGGGACAACCTACGAGCAGTACTTC; CDR3aa: CASNPGTTYEQYF; j_gene: TRBJ2-7; abundance: -; v_gene: TRBV6-5; d_gene: -
CDR3nt: TGTGCCAGCAGCCCCGGGACAGAGGCAACTAATGAAAAACTGTTTTTT; CDR3aa: CASSPGTEATNEKLFF; j_gene: TRBJ1-4; abundance: -; v_gene: TRBV21-1; d_gene: -
CDR3nt: TGCAGTGCTAGTGAGGACAGGGTCCACTCCTACGAGCAGTACTTC; CDR3aa: CSASEDRVHSYEQYF; j_gene: TRBJ2-7; abundance: -; v_gene: TRBV20-1; d_gene: TRBD1
CDR3nt: TGTGCCAGCTCACCAGGCCAGAACTCTGGAAACACCATATATTTT; CDR3aa: CASSPGQNSGNTIYF; j_gene: TRBJ1-3; abundance: once; v_gene: TRBV18; d_gene: -
CDR3nt: TGTGCCAGCAGCTTGGCCGAGCCCCAGGAGACCCAGTACTTC; CDR3aa: CASSLAEPQETQYF; j_gene: TRBJ2-5; abundance: once; v_gene: TRBV5-5; d_gene: -
CDR3nt: TGTGCCAGCAGGAGACAGGGCTATAGCAATCAGCCCCAGCATTTT; CDR3aa: CASRRQGYSNQPQHF; j_gene: TRBJ1-5; abundance: few; v_gene: TRBV6-5; d_gene: TRBD1
CDR3nt: TGTGCCAGCAGCTTAGGTAGACCGGGCCAGACGAACTACGAGCAGTACTTC; CDR3aa: CASSLGRPGQTNYEQYF; j_gene: TRBJ2-7; abundance: -; v_gene: TRBV7-3; d_gene: -
CDR3nt: TGTGCCAGTAGTATAGGTGGCCAGAGCTCCTACAATGAGCAGTTCTTC; CDR3aa: CASSIGGQSSYNEQFF; j_gene: TRBJ2-1; abundance: -; v_gene: TRBV19; d_gene: -
CDR3nt: TGTGCCAGTAGTGTCGACAGGGCGTCTGGAAACACCATATATTTT; CDR3aa: CASSVDRASGNTIYF; j_gene: TRBJ1-3; abundance: once; v_gene: TRBV19; d_gene: TRBD1
CDR3nt: TGTGCCAGCTCCCCTATCGGACCTTCAACTAATGAAAAACTGTTTTTT; CDR3aa: CASSPIGPSTNEKLFF; j_gene: TRBJ1-4; abundance: -; v_gene: TRBV18; d_gene: -
CDR3nt: TGTGCCAGCAGCTTAGCGGGAGGTAGCACAGATACGCAGTATTTT; CDR3aa: CASSLAGGSTDTQYF; j_gene: TRBJ2-3; abundance: -; v_gene: TRBV28; d_gene: TRBD2
CDR3nt: TGTGCCAGCAGCTTACTGCGGGTCTCCTACGAGCAGTACTTC; CDR3aa: CASSLLRVSYEQYF; j_gene: TRBJ2-7; abundance: -; v_gene: TRBV7-8; d_gene: -
CDR3nt: TGTGCCAGTAGTGCTACTAGTAGCTACGAGCAGTACTTC; CDR3aa: CASSATSSYEQYF; j_gene: TRBJ2-7; abundance: -; v_gene: TRBV19; d_gene: -
CDR3nt: TGTGCCAGCAGCGTAGAGGGTCATGGGGGAAACACCATATATTTT; CDR3aa: CASSVEGHGGNTIYF; j_gene: TRBJ1-3; abundance: -; v_gene: TRBV9; d_gene: -
CDR3nt: TGTGCCAGCAGCAGACAGGGCACCTACGAGCAGTACTTC; CDR3aa: CASSRQGTYEQYF; j_gene: TRBJ2-7; abundance: few; v_gene: TRBV9; d_gene: TRBD1
CDR3nt: TGTGCCACGAGGGGGGGGGCATACAATGAGCAGTTCTTC; CDR3aa: CATRGGAYNEQFF; j_gene: TRBJ2-1; abundance: -; v_gene: TRBV24-1; d_gene: -
CDR3nt: TGTGCCAGCACCCGAGGAGCGGGGACGGGCACAGATACGCAGTATTTT; CDR3aa: CASTRGAGTGTDTQYF; j_gene: TRBJ2-3; abundance: -; v_gene: TRBV5-4; d_gene: TRBD2
CDR3nt: TGTGCCAGCAGTTTATGGCGTCAGGGGGCTGAAAAACTGTTTTTT; CDR3aa: CASSLWRQGAEKLFF; j_gene: TRBJ1-4; abundance: -; v_gene: TRBV28; d_gene: TRBD1
CDR3nt: TGTGCCTCACGGGCAGGCAATGAGCAGTTCTTC; CDR3aa: CASRAGNEQFF; j_gene: TRBJ2-1; abundance: -; v_gene: TRBV10-3; d_gene: -
CDR3nt: TGTGCCAGCAGTTACTCAGGCCTCTATGGCTACACCTTC; CDR3aa: CASSYSGLYGYTF; j_gene: TRBJ1-2; abundance: -; v_gene: TRBV6-5; d_gene: -
CDR3nt: TGTGCCAGCAGCTCGAGCTGGGGGGGGTCTGGAAACACCATATATTTT; CDR3aa: CASSSSWGGSGNTIYF; j_gene: TRBJ1-3; abundance: -; v_gene: TRBV7-2; d_gene: -
CDR3nt: TGTGCCAGTAGTGGCGCAGCTATGACCGGGGAGCTGTTTTTT; CDR3aa: CASSGAAMTGELFF; j_gene: TRBJ2-2; abundance: -; v_gene: TRBV19; d_gene: -
CDR3nt: TGTGCCACTGGCGGGGAGACCCAGTACTTC; CDR3aa: CATGGETQYF; j_gene: TRBJ2-5; abundance: few; v_gene: TRBV24-1; d_gene: -
CDR3nt: TGTGCCAGCAGCCCTGGGACTAGCGGGAGAAATGAGCAGTTCTTC; CDR3aa: CASSPGTSGRNEQFF; j_gene: TRBJ2-1; abundance: -; v_gene: TRBV3-1/TRBV3-2; d_gene: TRBD2
CDR3nt: TGTGCCTTATCCCCTAGATGGGCCCTAGCGGGAGGGGGCAATGAGCAGTTCTTC; CDR3aa: CALSPRWALAGGGNEQFF; j_gene: TRBJ2-1; abundance: -; v_gene: TRBV30; d_gene: TRBD2
CDR3nt: TGTGCCAGCAGCGAATCAGCCAGATTCTACGAGCAGTACTTC; CDR3aa: CASSESARFYEQYF; j_gene: TRBJ2-7; abundance: -; v_gene: TRBV9; d_gene: -
CDR3nt: TGCAGCGTTGTAATGTCGGGACAGGCGGGCTACACCTTC; CDR3aa: CSVVMSGQAGYTF; j_gene: TRBJ1-2; abundance: -; v_gene: TRBV29-1; d_gene: TRBD1
CDR3nt: TGTGCCAGCAGTTTATCCCCGCTAGCGGGAGTAACCGGGGAGCTGTTTTTT; CDR3aa: CASSLSPLAGVTGELFF; j_gene: TRBJ2-2; abundance: -; v_gene: TRBV28; d_gene: TRBD2
CDR3nt: TGTGCCAGCAGTCGGGGGACTCCCTCCTACAATGAGCAGTTCTTC; CDR3aa: CASSRGTPSYNEQFF; j_gene: TRBJ2-1; abundance: -; v_gene: TRBV7-6; d_gene: -
CDR3nt: TGTGCCAGCAGCTTAAGGACAGGGTATGGCTACACCTTC; CDR3aa: CASSLRTGYGYTF; j_gene: TRBJ1-2; abundance: -; v_gene: TRBV7-2; d_gene: TRBD1
CDR3nt: TGTGCCAGCAGTGACCGATGGGGCAATGAGCAGTTCTTC; CDR3aa: CASSDRWGNEQFF; j_gene: TRBJ2-1; abundance: -; v_gene: TRBV6-1; d_gene: -
CDR3nt: TGTGCCAGCTCACCCTTGGGACAGGGAGCGGAAGAAAAACTGTTTTTT; CDR3aa: CASSPLGQGAEEKLFF; j_gene: TRBJ1-4; abundance: -; v_gene: TRBV18; d_gene: TRBD1
CDR3nt: TGTGCCAGCAGTTCCCGGGACAGGGGAGGAAGCAATCAGCCCCAGCATTTT; CDR3aa: CASSSRDRGGSNQPQHF; j_gene: TRBJ1-5; abundance: -; v_gene: TRBV27; d_gene: TRBD1
CDR3nt: TGTGCCAGCAGCGCGACTAGCGGGGCCAGGGATACGCAGTATTTT; CDR3aa: CASSATSGARDTQYF; j_gene: TRBJ2-3; abundance: -; v_gene: TRBV9; d_gene: TRBD2
CDR3nt: TGTGCCAGCAGCCAAGATCTTGGGACTGAAGCTTTCTTT; CDR3aa: CASSQDLGTEAFF; j_gene: TRBJ1-1; abundance: -; v_gene: TRBV4-2; d_gene: -
CDR3nt: TGTGCCAGCAGTTTATCGGGGGCGGGAGTTCGCAATGAGCAGTTCTTC; CDR3aa: CASSLSGAGVRNEQFF; j_gene: TRBJ2-1; abundance: once; v_gene: TRBV27; d_gene: -
CDR3nt: TGTGCCAGTACCCCCCCTCCTGGACCGGGCTCCTACGAGCAGTACTTC; CDR3aa: CASTPPPGPGSYEQYF; j_gene: TRBJ2-7; abundance: once; v_gene: TRBV19; d_gene: -
CDR3nt: TGCGCCAGCAGCTTGGAAGGGGCCCCAACGCCAGGGGGGTTCTTC; CDR3aa: CASSLEGAPTPGGFF; j_gene: TRBJ2-1; abundance: -; v_gene: TRBV5-1; d_gene: TRBD1
CDR3nt: TGTGCCAGCAGCCCGGGGACAGGGGGAGAAAATCCTTTTTTT; CDR3aa: CASSPGTGGENPFF; j_gene: TRBJ1-5; abundance: -; v_gene: TRBV7-6; d_gene: TRBD1
CDR3nt: TGTGCCAGCAGTTATCCATCCGAGACCCAGTACTTC; CDR3aa: CASSYPSETQYF; j_gene: TRBJ2-5; abundance: -; v_gene: TRBV6-2/TRBV6-3; d_gene: -
CDR3nt: TGCGCCAGCAGCTTGGTGGGCGGGAGGGCCTACAATGAGCAGTTCTTC; CDR3aa: CASSLVGGRAYNEQFF; j_gene: TRBJ2-1; abundance: -; v_gene: TRBV5-1; d_gene: TRBD2